These 16 T cell receptor beta chains share one sample of origin, sequenced in a study of Graves' ophthalmopathy and Graves' hyperthyroidism. The authors amplified TCR beta CDR3 regions from RNA transcripts. RT-PCR in the first round used HTBI primers; a second-round multiplex PCR followed. A single record per CDR3 protein comes from TCRdb applying MiXCR to the multiplex PCR reads. Here the sample spans more than 550,000 distinct CDR3 sequences, roughly 41% being singletons. Sequencing input: peripheral blood. These receptors were collected from an adult man with Graves' ophthalmopathy.

CDR3 sequence reads: CASSLGGITSTNTGELFF. For the CDR3, the DNA is TGTGCCAGCAGCTTAGGTGGGATCACGAGTACAAACACCGGGGAGCTGTTTTTT. This chain connects TRBV7-8 to TRBJ2-2; unclear D gene. Germline values: CDR1 SGHVS, CDR2 FQNEAQ. V was pared by 1 base and J by 2 bases, with 17 bases between. The CDR3 has 18 amino acids.

This clonotype was recorded many times. The chain recombines TRBV2 with TRBJ1-1; 9 nucleotides match TRBD1. Germline V CDR1 and CDR2: SNHLY, FYNNEI. The CDR3 spans 14 residues. J gave up 5 bases and V 4 bases, and 5 bases lay outside the gene matches. The CDR3 coding sequence is TGTGCCAGCAGTGTAGGGACAGGGAGTACTGAAGCTTTCTTT. Translating it yields CASSVGTGSTEAFF.

The chain is built from TRBV19 and TRBJ1-6, with 9 bases aligning to TRBD1. Looked up from germline, CDR1 is LNHDA and CDR2 is SQIVND (reference sequence). This CDR3 spans 14 amino acids. Trimming cost V 9 bases and J 5 bases; bases outside gene matches: 5. The CDR3 here is CASQTGGNNSPLHF. In DNA form, the CDR3 reads TGTGCCAGCCAGACAGGGGGTAATAATTCACCCCTCCACTTT.

The table lists this clonotype with many counts. CDR3 nucleotides: TGTGCCAGCGCCAACAGGGAAGGCAATCAGCCCCAGCATTTT. This encodes CASANREGNQPQHF. The J gene is TRBJ1-5, the V gene TRBV2; tentative D call: TRBD1 (6 bases). Trimming left V 8 bases short and J 2 bases short, with 13 bases between. CDR1 is SNHLY and CDR2 is FYNNEI in the germline V gene. This CDR3 has 14 residues.

This clonotype was recorded many times. The V call is TRBV11-2, the J call TRBJ2-5, with TRBD2 matching over 11 bases. Looked up from germline, CDR1 is SGHAT and CDR2 is FQNNGV. After removal of 0 bases from V and 4 bases from J, the junction contained 7 bases not matched to a gene. The CDR3 extends over 17 amino acids. The CDR3 sequence: CASSLDPGGLAGETQYF. The CDR3 bases are TGTGCCAGCAGCTTAGATCCTGGAGGACTAGCGGGAGAGACCCAGTACTTC.

V usage is TRBV7-2 and J usage is TRBJ2-7, with D possibly TRBD2 on 5 matching bases. The CDR3 has 13 amino acids. CDR1 and CDR2 from the germline V gene are SGHTA and FQGNSA. Trimming removed 8 bases at V and 5 bases at J, with 16 bases between. The CDR3 DNA reads as TGTGCCAGCTCACCACGATCGAGGGACGAGCAGTACTTC. The encoded protein is CASSPRSRDEQYF.

This clonotype was detected many times. V is TRBV7-8 and J is TRBJ1-2; D might be TRBD1 (6 bases). This CDR3 contains 17 residues. CDR1 SGHVS and CDR2 FQNEAQ come from the germline V gene. V was pared by 5 bases and J by 6 bases, with 25 bases between. The DNA for the CDR3 is TGTGCCAGCAGCGAACGGCGAACCGGGACACCGGACGATGGCTACACCTTC. This gives the protein CASSERRTGTPDDGYTF.

V and J are TRBV6-6 and TRBJ2-5, with 9 bases identical to TRBD2. The CDR3 contains 15 residues. V lost 0 bases, J lost 5 bases, and 4 bases stayed unmatched. Germline V gene data show CDR1 as MNHNY and CDR2 as SVGAGI (reference sequence). DNA for the CDR3: TGTGCCAGCAGTTACTCGGCGGGGGGGCTGGAGACCCAGTACTTC. Protein sequence: CASSYSAGGLETQYF.

This clonotype was counted at least ten times. The chain combines TRBV2 with TRBJ2-2; possibly TRBD2 for D (5 bases). From germline, CDR1 is SNHLY and CDR2 FYNNEI. Trimming took 6 bases from V and 0 from J, leaving 14 bases between them. The CDR3 has 16 residues. In nucleotides, the CDR3 is TGTGCCAGCAGCGGGATGGGTTCCCCGAACACCGGGGAGCTGTTTTTT. It yields the protein CASSGMGSPNTGELFF. The full variable domain, with the rest looked up from reference TRBV2 and TRBJ2-2, is EPEVTQTPSHQVTQMGQEVILRCVPISNHLYFYWYRQILGQKVEFLVSFYNNEISEKSEIFDDQFSVERPDGSNFTLKIRSTKLEDSAMYFCASSGMGSPNTGELFFGEGSRLTVL.

The sample holds a few counts of this clonotype. This chain connects TRBV27 to TRBJ1-4; TRBD1 matches at 7 bases. After removal of 8 bases from V and 8 bases from J, the junction contained 5 bases not matched to a gene. CDR1 is MNHEY, CDR2 SMNVEV, per germline (reference sequence). The CDR3 extends over 12 amino acids. In DNA form, the CDR3 reads TGTGCCAGCCGGACAGGCGAAGAAAAACTGTTTTTT. Amino acids: CASRTGEEKLFF.

The chain combines TRBV30 with TRBJ2-5; 7 bases agree with TRBD2. This CDR3 has 12 residues. From germline, CDR1 is GTSNPN and CDR2 SVGIG (reference sequence). J was trimmed by 4 bases and V by 3 bases; bases with no gene match: 2. CDR3 loop: CAWRASGETQYF. DNA for the CDR3: TGTGCCTGGAGGGCTAGCGGAGAGACCCAGTACTTC.

This clonotype has ten or more counts. The V and J genes are TRBV2 and TRBJ2-7; D is perhaps TRBD2 (5 bases). The CDR3 is 13 amino acids. In germline, CDR1 is SNHLY, CDR2 FYNNEI. The V end was cut by 8 bases, the J end by 0 bases, with 11 bases between. The CDR3 bases are TGTGCCAGCTTACGAGGGAACTCCTACGAGCAGTACTTC. This codes for CASLRGNSYEQYF. The full variable domain, in which reference TRBV2 and TRBJ2-7 provide the parts outside the CDR3, is EPEVTQTPSHQVTQMGQEVILRCVPISNHLYFYWYRQILGQKVEFLVSFYNNEISEKSEIFDDQFSVERPDGSNFTLKIRSTKLEDSAMYFCASLRGNSYEQYFGPGTRLTVT.

This clonotype was counted once. Just one base apart from a much larger clone, this may be a read error. The rearrangement uses TRBV20-1 and TRBJ2-7, with D perhaps matching TRBD1 (6 bases). The CDR3 is 13 amino acids. V was trimmed by 6 bases and J by 11 bases, leaving 23 bases between them. Germline lookup yields CDR1 DFQATT and CDR2 SNEGSKA (reference sequence). The CDR3 sequence: CSATGTSGKEKYF. The CDR3 DNA follows: TGCAGTGCAACCGGGACAAGTGGAAAGGAGAAGTACTTC.

The gene calls are TRBV29-1 and TRBJ1-2; D possibly corresponds to TRBD1 (6 bases). Germline CDR1 reads SQVTM; CDR2 reads ANQGSEA. The CDR3 covers 11 residues. The CDR3 coding sequence is TGCAGTTACCAGGGGATCTATGGCTACACCTTC. The encoded protein is CSYQGIYGYTF. The full variable domain, its missing parts supplied by reference TRBV29-1 and TRBJ1-2, is SAVISQKPSRDICQRGTSLTIQCQVDSQVTMMFWYRQQPGQSLTLIATANQGSEATYESGFVIDKFPISRPNLTFSTLTVSNMSPEDSSIYLCSYQGIYGYTFGSGTRLTVV.

This clonotype was detected ten times or more. The genes are TRBV12-3 or TRBV12-4 and TRBJ2-7, with no clear D. Trimming cost V 2 bases and J 2 bases, with 7 bases left between them. The CDR3 has 13 residues. The CDR3 bases are TGTGCCAGCAGTTTACAGGAAGCCTACGAGCAGTACTTC. It yields the protein CASSLQEAYEQYF.

With regard to this clonotype: Sequence at one end of the junction differs from germline and may be a read error. The chain has TRBV10-3 and TRBJ1-1; 9 nucleotides line up with TRBD1. Germline-derived CDR1 and CDR2 are ENHRY and SYGVKD. The CDR3 spans 14 residues. For the CDR3, the DNA is TGTGCCAGCAGTCCAGAATGGACAGGGGATCGGGCTTTCTTT. This translates into CASSPEWTGDRAFF.